The T cell receptor (beta chain) under discussion was sequenced for a study of blood T cell repertoires in COVID-19. The CDR3 sequence is 15 residues long. V lost 4 bases, J lost 3 bases, and 5 bases stayed unmatched. In germline, CDR1 is MNHEY, CDR2 SVGAGI. The table came from immunoSEQ multiplex PCR; TCRdb's copy has only in-frame clones and leaves some out. The repertoire holds roughly 180,000 clones, with roughly 84% as singletons. Sample: peripheral blood. The V and J genes are TRBV6-5 and TRBJ2-7; 11 bases line up with TRBD2. The receptor's source is a woman aged 80 or over with active or convalescent COVID-19. Here the CDR3 reads CASSSRLAGRYEQYF. In DNA form, the CDR3 reads TGTGCCAGCAGTTCTCGACTAGCGGGACGCTACGAGCAGTACTTC.